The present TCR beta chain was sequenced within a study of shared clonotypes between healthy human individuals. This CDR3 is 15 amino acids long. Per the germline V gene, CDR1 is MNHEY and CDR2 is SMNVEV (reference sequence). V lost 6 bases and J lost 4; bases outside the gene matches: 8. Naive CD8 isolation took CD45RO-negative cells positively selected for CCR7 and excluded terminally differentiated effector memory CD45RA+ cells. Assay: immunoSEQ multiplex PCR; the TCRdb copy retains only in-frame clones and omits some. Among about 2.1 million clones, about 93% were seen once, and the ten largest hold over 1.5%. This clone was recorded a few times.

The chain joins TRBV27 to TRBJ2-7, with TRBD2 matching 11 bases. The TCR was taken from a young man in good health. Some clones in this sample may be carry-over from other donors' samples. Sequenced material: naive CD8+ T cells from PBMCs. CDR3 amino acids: CASRLAGGPGYEQYF. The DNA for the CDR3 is TGTGCCAGCAGGTTAGCGGGAGGGCCCGGGTACGAGCAGTACTTC.